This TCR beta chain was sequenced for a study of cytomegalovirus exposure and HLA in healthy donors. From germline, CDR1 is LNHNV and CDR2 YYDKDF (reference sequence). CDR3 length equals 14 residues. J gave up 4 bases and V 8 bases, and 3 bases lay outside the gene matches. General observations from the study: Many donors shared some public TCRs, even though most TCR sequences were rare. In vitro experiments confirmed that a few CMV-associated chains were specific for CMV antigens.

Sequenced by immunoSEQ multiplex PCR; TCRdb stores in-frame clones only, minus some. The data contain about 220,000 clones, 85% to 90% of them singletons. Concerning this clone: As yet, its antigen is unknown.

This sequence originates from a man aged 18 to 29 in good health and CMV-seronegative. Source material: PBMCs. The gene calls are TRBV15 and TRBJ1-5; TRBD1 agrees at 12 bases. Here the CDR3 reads CATRDRGRNQPQHF. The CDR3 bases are TGTGCCACCCGGGACAGGGGGCGAAATCAGCCCCAGCATTTT.